Below, 20 T cell receptor beta chains from the same sample are listed, as sequenced in a study of beta chain features in type 1 diabetes. The isolated RNA, all of it, was reverse transcribed, so expressed TCRB transcripts were what got sequenced. TCRdb's table, derived via immunoSEQ multiplex PCR, lists solely in-frame clones and lacks some. Of around 310,000 clones listed, approximately 11% are singletons. The sample comprised naive CD4+ T cells from blood. The receptor set was obtained from a woman aged 25-40 years in good health.

This clone was detected a few times. The chain is built from TRBV19 and TRBJ2-1; 12 bases are shared with TRBD2. After removal of 5 bases from V and 4 bases from J, the junction contained 6 bases not matched to a gene. The CDR3 totals 16 residues. The germline CDR1 and CDR2 sequences are LNHDA and SQIVND (reference sequence). Here the CDR3 DNA reads TGTGCCAGTAGTCTAGCGGGAGGGCCGCCGTACAATGAGCAGTTCTTC. Its protein product is CASSLAGGPPYNEQFF. The full variable domain, in which reference TRBV19 and TRBJ2-1 provide the parts outside the CDR3, is DGGITQSPKYLFRKEGQNVTLSCEQNLNHDAMYWYRQDPGQGLRLIYYSQIVNDFQKGDIAEGYSVSREKKESFPLTVTSAQKNPTAFYLCASSLAGGPPYNEQFFGPGTRLTVL.

The chain recombines TRBV10-3 with TRBJ2-5; D unclear. The germline CDR1 and CDR2 sequences are ENHRY and SYGVKD. CDR3 size: 11 residues. V gave up 4 bases and J gave up 2 bases, with 2 bases separating them. CDR3 sequence reads: CAISAQETQYF. DNA for the CDR3: TGTGCCATCAGTGCACAAGAGACCCAGTACTTC.

This clone showed up just a few times. CDR3 coding DNA: TGTGCCAGCATCCGGGGGGCAGGAGATACGCAGTATTTT. Its translation: CASIRGAGDTQYF. The rearrangement links TRBV2 to TRBJ2-3; weak D call: TRBD2 (7 bases). Germline CDR1 reads SNHLY; CDR2 reads FYNNEI. Trimming cost V 7 bases and J 5 bases, with 13 bases left between them. This CDR3 contains 13 residues. Using reference TRBV2 and TRBJ2-3 for the parts outside the CDR3, the full variable domain is EPEVTQTPSHQVTQMGQEVILRCVPISNHLYFYWYRQILGQKVEFLVSFYNNEISEKSEIFDDQFSVERPDGSNFTLKIRSTKLEDSAMYFCASIRGAGDTQYFGPGTRLTVL.

The chain has TRBV5-1 and TRBJ2-5, with D maybe TRBD2 (5 bases). From germline, CDR1 is SGHRS and CDR2 YFSETQ. The CDR3 contains 15 residues. Trimming took off 4 bases at V and 4 bases at J, with 17 bases between the two ends. The CDR3 DNA is TGCGCCAGCAGCCCATACCCGACTACCCTAGAGACCCAGTACTTC. It is translated as CASSPYPTTLETQYF. The whole variable domain, filled in from reference TRBV5-1 and TRBJ2-5, reads KAGVTQTPRYLIKTRGQQVTLSCSPISGHRSVSWYQQTPGQGLQFLFEYFSETQRNKGNFPGRFSGRQFSNSRSEMNVSTLELGDSALYLCASSPYPTTLETQYFGPGTRLLVL.

This chain connects TRBV4-2 to TRBJ2-1; a weak D match, TRBD2 (5 bases). The CDR3 extends over 20 amino acids. CDR1 is LGHNA, CDR2 YNFKEQ, per germline. Trimming stripped 4 bases from V and 9 bases from J, with 34 bases between. The CDR3 DNA is TGTGCCAGCAGCCCCGAATTGGGCGGGCCCGCCTCGGGCCTTAGGGTTGAGCAGTTCTTC. This sequence encodes CASSPELGGPASGLRVEQFF.

This sequence joins TRBV11-2 and TRBJ2-7; a weak D match, TRBD2 (6 bases). Germline values: CDR1 SGHAT, CDR2 FQNNGV. This CDR3 has 17 amino acids. The V gene lost 1 base and the J gene lost 4 bases, with 20 bases spanning the gap. The CDR3 sequence: CASSLVARGKWLYEQYF. The CDR3 DNA follows: TGTGCCAGCAGCTTAGTTGCCCGGGGGAAGTGGCTTTACGAGCAGTACTTC.

The genes are TRBV27 and TRBJ2-1, with 8 bases lining up with TRBD1. This CDR3 has 15 amino acids. J lost 6 bases, V lost 2 bases, and 6 bases had no gene match. Germline CDR1 reads MNHEY; CDR2 reads SMNVEV (reference sequence). The CDR3 region is CASSLDRGPANEQFF. CDR3 nucleotide sequence: TGTGCCAGCAGTTTAGACAGGGGACCAGCCAATGAGCAGTTCTTC.

The V gene is TRBV5-1, the J gene TRBJ2-5; TRBD2 aligns across 13 bases. The trim removed 2 bases at V and 2 bases at J, leaving 3 bases unmatched. CDR3 length: 16 residues. Germline V gene sequence: CDR1 SGHRS, CDR2 YFSETQ. This CDR3 is CASSLGTSGIQETQYF. The CDR3 nucleotides read TGCGCCAGCAGCTTAGGGACTAGCGGGATACAAGAGACCCAGTACTTC.

The chain joins TRBV7-2 to TRBJ2-1; no firm D call. Germline CDR1 SGHTA, CDR2 FQGNSA. V lost 5 bases to trimming and J lost 8 bases, with 16 bases between them. This CDR3 spans 14 amino acids. The CDR3 here is CASSLASPGYEQFF. DNA for the CDR3: TGTGCCAGCAGCCTTGCATCTCCCGGGTATGAGCAGTTCTTC.

The J gene is TRBJ2-2, the V gene TRBV5-1; 11 bases align to TRBD2. This CDR3 comprises 16 residues. The germline gives CDR1 SGHRS, CDR2 YFSETQ. Unmatched junction bases numbered 3, after V lost 4 bases and J lost 1 base. The CDR3 DNA follows: TGCGCCAGCAGCAAGGGACTAGCGGAGAACACCGGGGAGCTGTTTTTT. It yields the protein CASSKGLAENTGELFF.

The chain couples TRBV28 to TRBJ2-7; a possible D gene is TRBD2 (5 bases). The ends were cut back, 5 bases at V and 0 bases at J, with 14 bases in the middle. The V gene's germline CDR1 is MDHEN and CDR2 SYDVKM. The CDR3 extends over 15 amino acids. This chain's CDR3 is CASSIASEGSYEQYF. CDR3 sequence (DNA): TGTGCCAGCAGTATTGCAAGCGAGGGCTCCTACGAGCAGTACTTC.

The chain uses TRBV10-3 and TRBJ1-5; 7 nucleotides line up with TRBD1. The CDR3 extends over 15 amino acids. Germline V CDR1 and CDR2: ENHRY, SYGVKD. V was pared by 1 base and J by 7 bases, with 7 bases of the junction left unmatched. CDR3 loop: CAISEYRGGEQPQHF. The CDR3 DNA sequence: TGTGCCATCAGTGAGTACAGGGGTGGGGAACAGCCCCAGCATTTT.

This clone was counted only a few times. Different DNA sequences within this sample yield the same CDR3. This chain links TRBV5-1 with TRBJ1-1; the D is unclear. CDR1 is SGHRS and CDR2 is YFSETQ in the germline V gene. The V end was cut by 2 bases, the J end by 3 bases, with 8 bases between. This CDR3 region has 13 residues. CDR3 nucleotides: TGCGCCAGCAGCTTTAAAGGAGACACTGAAGCTTTCTTT. Translating it yields CASSFKGDTEAFF.

This clone was detected only a few times. The chain combines TRBV6-5 with TRBJ2-7; possible D gene TRBD1, 6 bases. This CDR3 spans 14 amino acids. The V gene's germline CDR1 is MNHEY and CDR2 SVGAGI. The V end lost 4 bases, the J end lost 0 bases, and 10 bases lay between the germline ends. The CDR3 DNA is TGTGCCAGCAGTTCAGGGGACACCTCCTACGAGCAGTACTTC. Translation: CASSSGDTSYEQYF.

In this sample, this clone turned up a few times. The chain combines TRBV29-1 with TRBJ1-2; 9 nucleotides align to TRBD1. CDR1 and CDR2 (germline): SQVTM, ANQGSEA. CDR3 length equals 13 residues. J lost 9 bases, V lost 6 bases, and 11 bases had no gene match. CDR3 DNA sequence: TGCAGCGTATCCGGGACAGGGCCGGAAAGCTACACCTTC. Amino acids: CSVSGTGPESYTF.

This clone occurred a few times. This CDR3 is CASSPRTSGGYEQYF. CDR3 coding DNA: TGTGCCAGCAGCCCGCGGACTAGCGGGGGCTACGAGCAGTACTTC. This chain links TRBV7-9 with TRBJ2-7; 13 positions agree with TRBD2. V dropped 5 bases and J dropped 3; count of bases not matched to a gene: 4. Germline loops: CDR1 SEHNR, CDR2 FQNEAQ (reference sequence). The CDR3 runs to 15 residues. Full variable domain (rest looked up from reference TRBV7-9 and TRBJ2-7): DTGVSQNPRHKITKRGQNVTFRCDPISEHNRLYWYRQTLGQGPEFLTYFQNEAQLEKSRLLSDRFSAERPKGSFSTLEIQRTEQGDSAMYLCASSPRTSGGYEQYFGPGTRLTVT.

This rearrangement joins TRBV28 to TRBJ1-2; no clear D gene. CDR1 is MDHEN, CDR2 SYDVKM, per germline. V shed 3 bases and J shed 4 bases, with 12 bases lying between them. CDR3 size: 14 residues. The CDR3 coding sequence is TGTGCCAGCAGTTTCGCCCGGGAACTCTATGGCTACACCTTC. This gives the protein CASSFARELYGYTF.

Details on this clone: One junction end does not reproduce the germline sequence, and a read error may be involved. The V gene is TRBV7-2, the J gene TRBJ2-7; 10 bases align to TRBD2. The V gene's germline CDR1 is SGHTA and CDR2 FQGNSA. The CDR3 length is 16 residues. This chain's CDR3 is CASSLRLAGVNYGQYF. The CDR3 bases are TGTGCCAGCAGCTTACGGCTAGCGGGAGTGAATTACGGGCAGTACTTC.

The chain has TRBV7-2 and TRBJ2-5; 7 positions match TRBD2. The CDR3 has 15 residues. V dropped 5 bases and J dropped 5; count of bases not matched to a gene: 11. Germline CDR1 is SGHTA and CDR2 is FQGNSA. CDR3: CASSGRDLLGETQYF. The CDR3 DNA is TGTGCCAGCAGCGGGAGGGATCTCCTGGGTGAGACCCAGTACTTC.

For this clone: The same CDR3 arises from other DNA sequences in this sample as well. The V gene is TRBV18, the J gene TRBJ2-5, with TRBD1 identical over 7 bases. V lost 3 bases to trimming and J lost 1 base; unmatched junction nucleotides: 2. The CDR3 extends over 14 amino acids. In germline, CDR1 is KGHSH, CDR2 LQKENI. Written as DNA, the CDR3 is TGTGCCAGCTCACCGACAGGGACCCAAGAGACCCAGTACTTC. Its translation is CASSPTGTQETQYF.